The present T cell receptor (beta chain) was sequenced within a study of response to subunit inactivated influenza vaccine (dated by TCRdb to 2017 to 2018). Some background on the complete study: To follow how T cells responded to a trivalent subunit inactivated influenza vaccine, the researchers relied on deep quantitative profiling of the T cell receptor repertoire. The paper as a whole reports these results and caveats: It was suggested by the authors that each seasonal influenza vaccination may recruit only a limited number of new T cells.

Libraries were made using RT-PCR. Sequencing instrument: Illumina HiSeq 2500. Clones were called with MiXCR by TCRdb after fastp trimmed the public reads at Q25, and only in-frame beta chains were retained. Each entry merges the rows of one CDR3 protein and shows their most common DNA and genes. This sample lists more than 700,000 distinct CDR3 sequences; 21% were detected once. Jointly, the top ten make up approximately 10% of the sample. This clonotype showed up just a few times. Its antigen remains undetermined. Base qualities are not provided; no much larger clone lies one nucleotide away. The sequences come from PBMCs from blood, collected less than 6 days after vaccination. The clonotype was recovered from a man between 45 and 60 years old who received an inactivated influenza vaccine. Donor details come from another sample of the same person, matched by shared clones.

The DNA sequence reads TGCAGTGCTAGAGATTCCGGGAGCTCCCGTCGGCAGTTCTTC. Its coded protein is CSARDSGSSRRQFF. The sequence joins TRBV20-1 to TRBJ2-1; TRBD2 might be the D gene, on 6 matching bases. From the germline V gene (reference sequence), CDR1 is DFQATT and CDR2 is SNEGSKA. The cysteine opens and the phenylalanine closes a CDR3 of 14 amino acids. Solely the CDR3 DNA is kept, with 42 bases framed from the first base. The germline ends are 18 bases apart after V is trimmed by 0 bases and J by 12 bases.